The rows below give T cell receptor beta chains drawn from one sample of a study of blood T cell repertoires in COVID-19. Sequenced by immunoSEQ multiplex PCR; TCRdb stores in-frame clones only, minus some. The sample contains 250,000 to 300,000 clones, roughly 89% of which appear only once. Material for sequencing was peripheral blood. The source of these receptors is a woman aged 55-70 years with COVID-19, enrolled during active disease. CDR3s include the opening cysteine and the closing phenylalanine or tryptophan. A D gene is named only where the DNA matches it firmly. Size is stated for part of the rows, as once, few or many counts, or as a class when the clone is expanded.

v_call	clone_size	j_call	d_call	cdr3_aa	cdr3_nt
TRBV12-3/TRBV12-4	NA	TRBJ1-4	NA	CASRIIQNEKLFF	TGTGCCAGCAGAATCATTCAGAATGAAAAACTGTTTTTT
TRBV19	NA	TRBJ2-5	TRBD2	CASSKQGLAGKETQYF	TGTGCCAGTAGTAAACAGGGACTAGCGGGGAAAGAGACCCAGTACTTC
TRBV6-5	NA	TRBJ1-2	NA	CAAQGGRYGYTF	TGTGCTGCTCAGGGAGGGAGGTATGGCTACACCTTC
TRBV2	NA	TRBJ1-1	NA	CASRASEGGTEAFF	TGTGCCAGCAGGGCTTCGGAGGGCGGGACTGAAGCTTTCTTT
TRBV21-1	NA	TRBJ1-6	NA	CASSKFSQGAASYNSPLHF	TGTGCCAGCAGCAAATTTTCTCAGGGGGCAGCGTCCTATAATTCACCCCTCCACTTT
TRBV6-1	NA	TRBJ2-7	NA	CASSEGRGSDEQYF	TGTGCCAGCAGTGAGGGCAGGGGTAGTGACGAGCAGTACTTC
TRBV21-1	NA	TRBJ2-7	NA	CASSNPPRDRAAYEQYF	TGTGCCAGCAGCAACCCCCCCCGGGACAGGGCAGCTTACGAGCAGTACTTC
TRBV6-5	NA	TRBJ1-4	TRBD1	CASRVDRGNEKLFF	TGTGCCAGCAGGGTGGACAGGGGGAATGAAAAACTGTTTTTT
TRBV10-3	NA	TRBJ1-3	NA	CASGTAESNTIYF	TGTGCCAGCGGAACGGCCGAGAGCAACACCATATATTTT
TRBV15	NA	TRBJ1-1	NA	CATSRERRQRAFF	TGTGCCACCAGCAGAGAACGGAGGCAGCGGGCTTTCTTT
TRBV9	once	TRBJ2-7	TRBD1	CASSVGSGGRGINEQYF	TGTGCCAGCAGCGTAGGGAGTGGCGGCAGGGGGATCAACGAGCAGTACTTC
TRBV6-5	once	TRBJ2-1	TRBD1	CASRKVGTAYNEQFF	TGTGCCAGCAGGAAGGTAGGGACAGCATACAATGAGCAGTTCTTC
TRBV2	NA	TRBJ1-3	NA	CASNLRSSGNTIYF	TGTGCCAGCAACCTTCGGAGCTCTGGAAACACCATATATTTT
TRBV5-1	NA	TRBJ2-3	NA	CASRAGPAGDTQYF	TGCGCCAGTCGAGCGGGCCCGGCGGGAGATACGCAGTATTTT
TRBV6-2/TRBV6-3	NA	TRBJ1-3	NA	CASSYIMGNTIYF	TGTGCCAGCAGTTACATTATGGGAAACACCATATATTTT
TRBV5-4	NA	TRBJ1-2	NA	CASSPQGYGYTF	TGTGCCAGCAGCCCACAGGGTTATGGCTACACCTTC
TRBV6-5	NA	TRBJ2-1	NA	CASSYVNNEQFF	TGTGCCAGCAGTTACGTAAACAATGAGCAGTTCTTC
TRBV7-3	once	TRBJ2-2	NA	CASSSSTGELFF	TGTGCCAGCAGCTCGAGCACCGGGGAGCTGTTTTTT
TRBV11-2	NA	TRBJ2-7	NA	CASSLTLRGRRDEQYF	TGTGCCAGCAGCTTGACGTTGCGGGGGCGGAGGGACGAGCAGTACTTC
TRBV5-1	NA	TRBJ2-7	NA	CASSLEQVGYEQYF	TGCGCCAGCAGCTTGGAACAGGTCGGATACGAGCAGTACTTC
TRBV4-3	NA	TRBJ2-2	NA	CASSQARGVGLFF	TGCGCCAGCAGCCAAGCCCGCGGGGTAGGGCTGTTTTTT
TRBV3-1/TRBV3-2	NA	TRBJ2-1	NA	CASSQDPARSSYNEQFF	TGTGCCAGCAGCCAAGATCCCGCAAGGAGCTCCTACAATGAGCAGTTCTTC
TRBV3-1/TRBV3-2	NA	TRBJ1-1	NA	CASSQADRNTEAFF	TGTGCCAGCAGCCAAGCCGACAGGAACACTGAAGCTTTCTTT
TRBV5-1	NA	TRBJ1-2	NA	CASGGASGSGYTF	TGCGCCAGCGGGGGGGCTTCAGGCTCTGGCTACACCTTC
TRBV19	NA	TRBJ1-1	TRBD1	CASRQQGSTEAFF	TGTGCCAGTAGGCAACAGGGGAGCACTGAAGCTTTCTTT
TRBV7-2	once	TRBJ1-5	NA	CASSLVPENQPQHF	TGTGCCAGCAGCTTAGTCCCGGAGAATCAGCCCCAGCATTTT
TRBV2	NA	TRBJ1-5	NA	CASSEAQGRNQPQHF	TGTGCCAGCAGTGAAGCCCAGGGTCGCAATCAGCCCCAGCATTTT
TRBV21-1	NA	TRBJ1-5	NA	CASRGAKRDQPQHF	TGTGCCAGCAGGGGAGCGAAGCGGGATCAGCCCCAGCATTTT
TRBV18	NA	TRBJ1-4	TRBD1	CASSPVGTATNEKLFF	TGTGCCAGCTCACCGGTCGGGACAGCAACTAATGAAAAACTGTTTTTT
TRBV14	NA	TRBJ2-1	NA	CASSQGGPSYNEQFF	TGTGCCAGCAGCCAAGGCGGTCCGTCCTACAATGAGCAGTTCTTC
TRBV18	NA	TRBJ1-1	NA	CASSTAPGSSEAFF	TGTGCCAGCTCGACCGCCCCGGGGTCGAGTGAAGCTTTCTTT
TRBV18	once	TRBJ1-1	NA	CASSQEGPNTEAFF	TGTGCCAGCTCACAGGAGGGACCTAACACTGAAGCTTTCTTT
TRBV7-2	NA	TRBJ1-2	NA	CASSPRTAANYGYTF	TGTGCCAGCAGCCCCCGGACAGCGGCTAACTATGGCTACACCTTC
TRBV7-2	NA	TRBJ1-6	TRBD1	CASSFGTGRNSPLHF	TGTGCCAGCAGCTTTGGGACAGGGCGTAATTCACCCCTCCACTTT
TRBV3-1/TRBV3-2	few	TRBJ2-2	TRBD2	CASSQPSGGPNTGELFF	TGTGCCAGCAGCCAACCTAGCGGGGGCCCGAACACCGGGGAGCTGTTTTTT
TRBV7-2	NA	TRBJ1-5	NA	CASSPESGNWWPQHF	TGTGCCAGCAGCCCTGAAAGCGGCAACTGGTGGCCCCAGCATTTT
TRBV5-1	NA	TRBJ2-6	TRBD2	CASSPLTGGAGANVLTF	TGCGCCAGCAGTCCCCTTACGGGGGGGGCTGGGGCCAACGTCCTGACTTTC
TRBV7-9	NA	TRBJ2-5	NA	CASSSGQYRQETQYF	TGTGCCAGCAGCTCCGGACAATATCGTCAGGAGACCCAGTACTTC
TRBV19	NA	TRBJ1-4	TRBD1	CASSTLTGGNEKLFF	TGTGCCAGTAGTACCCTGACAGGGGGAAATGAAAAACTGTTTTTT
TRBV27	NA	TRBJ2-1	NA	CASSLRGRVLSEQFF	TGTGCCAGCAGTTTAAGGGGCAGGGTCCTTTCTGAGCAGTTCTTC
TRBV7-3	NA	TRBJ1-2	NA	CASSLNPDGYGYTF	TGTGCCAGCAGCTTAAACCCCGACGGGTATGGCTACACCTTC
TRBV27	NA	TRBJ1-2	NA	CASRQGPFFNYGYTF	TGTGCCAGCCGCCAGGGCCCTTTTTTTAACTATGGCTACACCTTC
TRBV5-1	NA	TRBJ2-5	NA	CASSLEPYQETQYF	TGCGCCAGCAGCTTGGAGCCATATCAAGAGACCCAGTACTTC
TRBV4-3	NA	TRBJ1-2	TRBD1	CASSRGTGDYGYTF	TGCGCCAGCAGCCGAGGTACAGGGGACTATGGCTACACCTTC
TRBV7-3	NA	TRBJ1-6	TRBD1	CASSLMSRQGGSPLHF	TGTGCCAGCAGCTTAATGTCGCGACAGGGAGGATCACCCCTCCACTTT
TRBV6-4	NA	TRBJ1-1	TRBD1	CASSDATGTAPGAEAFF	TGTGCCAGCAGTGACGCCACCGGGACAGCGCCGGGGGCTGAAGCTTTCTTT